What follows are 31 T cell receptor beta chains derived from one specimen sequenced in a study of blood T cell repertoires in COVID-19. Generated by immunoSEQ multiplex PCR, the TCRdb table keeps only in-frame clones and is missing some. The sample includes some 57,000 clones, 86% of them seen just once. Sequencing was carried out using peripheral blood. The receptors were gathered from a woman aged 80 or over with acute or convalescent COVID-19.

Note on this clone: At one of its ends the junction is not consistent with the germline gene, which may arise from a read error. The rearrangement joins TRBV6-2 or TRBV6-3 to TRBJ2-7; D remains unclear. The germline CDR1 and CDR2 sequences are MNHEY and SVGEGT. The CDR3 has 13 residues. The CDR3 bases are TGTGCCAGCAGTTACATAGAGGCCAGATCCTACTTCTTC. It specifies CASSYIEARSYFF.

The V and J genes are TRBV7-2 and TRBJ1-5, with D possibly being TRBD1 (5 bases). This CDR3 region has 15 residues. Trimming pared 1 base from V and 7 bases from J, leaving 14 bases between. The germline CDR1 and CDR2 sequences are SGHTA and FQGNSA. The CDR3: CASSLEWSGIQPQHF. The CDR3, as DNA: TGTGCCAGCAGCTTAGAATGGTCAGGGATACAGCCCCAGCATTTT.

The chain is built from TRBV20-1 and TRBJ2-1; D is unresolved. V was shortened by 3 bases and J by 0 bases, with 18 bases between the two germline ends. Germline values: CDR1 DFQATT, CDR2 SNEGSKA (reference sequence). The CDR3 has 17 residues. Here the CDR3 DNA reads TGCAGTGCTAGTTGGCAGCGAGTCCGGAGCTCCTACAATGAGCAGTTCTTC. It specifies CSASWQRVRSSYNEQFF.

The V and J genes are TRBV7-3 and TRBJ2-7; D is uncertain. CDR1 is SGHTA, CDR2 FQGTGA, per germline. V lost 0 bases to trimming and J lost 0 bases, with 3 bases between them. There are 13 residues in the CDR3. Written as DNA, the CDR3 is TGTGCCAGCAGCTTAACAGCCTCCTACGAGCAGTACTTC. It codes for CASSLTASYEQYF.

This sequence joins TRBV4-1 and TRBJ1-1, with 7 positions matching TRBD1. This CDR3 region has 13 residues. Germline lookup yields CDR1 MGHRA and CDR2 YSYEKL. V lost 5 bases, J lost 3 bases, and 3 bases stayed unmatched. Here the CDR3 reads CASSRDRDTEAFF. The CDR3 nucleotides read TGCGCCAGCAGCAGAGACAGGGACACTGAAGCTTTCTTT.

By share, this clone counts as medium-sized. The V call is TRBV13, the J call TRBJ1-1; D gene ambiguous. The V gene's germline CDR1 is PRHDT and CDR2 FYEKMQ (reference sequence). Trimming removed 0 bases at V and 6 bases at J, with 14 bases between. The CDR3 runs 15 residues. CDR3 DNA: TGTGCCAGCAGCTTAGGGGGCGCTGGAATCTCTGAAGCTTTCTTT. It yields the protein CASSLGGAGISEAFF. Full variable domain (remainder filled in from reference TRBV13 and TRBJ1-1): AAGVIQSPRHLIKEKRETATLKCYPIPRHDTVYWYQQGPGQDPQFLISFYEKMQSDKGSIPDRFSAQQFSDYHSELNMSSLELGDSALYFCASSLGGAGISEAFFGQGTRLTVV.

This sequence joins TRBV15 and TRBJ2-1, with 11 bases lining up with TRBD1. The CDR3 length is 15 residues. Germline V gene sequence: CDR1 LNHNV, CDR2 YYDKDF (reference sequence). The junction had 4 bases not matched to a gene; V was cut back by 7 bases and J by 2 bases. This CDR3 reads CATIRTGGAYNEQFF. CDR3 bases: TGTGCCACCATCCGGACAGGGGGCGCCTACAATGAGCAGTTCTTC.

This chain uses TRBV6-4 with TRBJ2-3, with TRBD2 matching 12 bases. This CDR3 is 17 amino acids long. Germline CDR1 is MRHNA and CDR2 is SNTAGT. V dropped 5 bases and J dropped 4; count of bases not matched to a gene: 10. Here the CDR3 DNA reads TGTGCCAGCAGTTCTCTAGCGGGGGGGCTTGAGGCAGATACGCAGTATTTT. This translates into CASSSLAGGLEADTQYF.

The chain combines TRBV5-5 with TRBJ1-1, with 8 positions matching TRBD1. Unmatched junction bases numbered 4, after V lost 4 bases and J lost 5 bases. Germline CDR1 and CDR2: SGHKS and YYEKEE (reference sequence). The CDR3 consists of 13 residues. The CDR3 DNA is TGTGCCAGCAGCCCGGACAGGGTGACTGAAGCTTTCTTT. Translation: CASSPDRVTEAFF.

This clone was recorded once. This rearrangement joins TRBV11-3 to TRBJ2-1; D unclear. The V end lost 0 bases, the J end lost 7 bases, and 7 bases lay between the germline ends. In germline, CDR1 is SGHNT, CDR2 YENEEA. The CDR3 contains 13 residues. The DNA of the CDR3 is TGTGCCAGCAGCTTAGACCGGGTTAATGAGCAGTTCTTC. It specifies CASSLDRVNEQFF.

This sequence joins TRBV28 and TRBJ1-2; D may be TRBD1 (5 bases). The CDR3 covers 13 residues. With 2 bases removed from V and 8 bases from J, the gap between germline ends came to 12 bases. CDR1 is MDHEN, CDR2 SYDVKM, per germline. The CDR3 is CASSLPAGLGYTF. DNA for the CDR3: TGTGCCAGCAGTTTACCGGCAGGGTTAGGCTACACCTTC.

The gene calls are TRBV12-3 or TRBV12-4 and TRBJ1-2, with D tentatively TRBD1 (6 bases). The CDR3 loop spans 13 amino acids. V lost 5 bases to trimming and J lost 6 bases, with 13 bases between them. CDR3 residues: CASSRRTADGYTF. CDR3 DNA sequence: TGTGCCAGCAGTCGCCGGACAGCCGATGGCTACACCTTC.

This sequence joins TRBV9 and TRBJ1-4; 7 bases are shared with TRBD1. V lost 4 bases, J lost 6 bases, and 9 bases stayed unmatched. CDR3 size: 15 residues. Germline CDR1 and CDR2: SGDLS and YYNGEE. The CDR3 DNA sequence: TGTGCCAGCAGCTCCCGGGACAGTTCTTATGAAAAACTGTTTTTT. It translates to CASSSRDSSYEKLFF.

Note on this clone: An end of the junction does not agree with germline; a read error may underlie this. The rearrangement joins TRBV7-7 to TRBJ2-3; D is unclear. Germline V gene lookup returns CDR1 SSHAT and CDR2 FNYEAQ (reference sequence). This CDR3 is 17 amino acids long. The CDR3 is CASSLGYRPFLTDTQYF. The CDR3 DNA sequence: TGTGCTAGCAGCTTGGGCTACAGACCTTTTCTGACAGATACGCAGTATTTT. The whole variable domain, filled in from reference TRBV7-7 and TRBJ2-3, reads GAGVSQSPRYKVTKRGQDVTLRCDPISSHATLYWYQQALGQGPEFLTYFNYEAQPDKSGLPSDRFSAERPEGSISTLTIQRTEQRDSAMYRCASSLGYRPFLTDTQYFGPGTRLTVL.

This clone was seen a single time. The chain joins TRBV5-1 to TRBJ2-1, with TRBD1 matching over 7 bases. Per germline, CDR1 SGHRS and CDR2 YFSETQ. The CDR3 length is 14 residues. With 3 bases clipped from V and 3 bases from J, the junction kept 3 bases outside the gene matches. In DNA form, the CDR3 reads TGCGCCAGCAGCTACCGGGACAGCTACAATGAGCAGTTCTTC. Protein sequence: CASSYRDSYNEQFF.

CDR3 sequence: CASSSVGLAGGTGELFF. CDR3 nucleotide sequence: TGCGCCAGCAGCTCTGTGGGACTAGCGGGGGGCACCGGGGAGCTGTTTTTT. This chain joins TRBV5-1 and TRBJ2-2; 15 nucleotides match TRBD2. J was trimmed by 4 bases and V by 3 bases; bases with no gene match: 4. The CDR3 has 17 amino acids. Germline CDR1 and CDR2: SGHRS and YFSETQ. Looking up the rest from reference TRBV5-1 and TRBJ2-2 gives the full variable domain: KAGVTQTPRYLIKTRGQQVTLSCSPISGHRSVSWYQQTPGQGLQFLFEYFSETQRNKGNFPGRFSGRQFSNSRSEMNVSTLELGDSALYLCASSSVGLAGGTGELFFGEGSRLTVL.

This clone turned up a few times. The genes are TRBV6-5 and TRBJ2-7; tentative D call: TRBD1 (6 bases). V lost 5 bases to trimming and J lost 3 bases, with 11 bases between them. This CDR3 spans 13 amino acids. Germline loops: CDR1 MNHEY, CDR2 SVGAGI. The CDR3 is CASSQQGYYEQYV. The CDR3 DNA sequence: TGTGCCAGCAGTCAACAGGGATACTACGAGCAGTACGTC.

The chain recombines TRBV18 with TRBJ1-2, with TRBD1 matching 7 bases. The CDR3 has 15 amino acids. With 2 bases clipped from V and 7 bases from J, the junction kept 10 bases outside the gene matches. Germline CDR1 reads KGHSH; CDR2 reads LQKENI. In DNA, the CDR3 is TGTGCCAGCTCACCAACGATTACAGGGACAGCTGGCTACACCTTC. It translates to CASSPTITGTAGYTF.

This clone was counted a few times. The chain links TRBV4-1 to TRBJ1-6, with D maybe TRBD1 (6 bases). CDR3 length: 16 residues. Germline CDR1 is MGHRA and CDR2 is YSYEKL. V was clipped by 0 bases and J by 5 bases, with 11 bases between them. The CDR3 coding sequence is TGCGCCAGCAGCCAAGAATTGGGGGCAGATAATTCACCCCTCCACTTT. It translates to CASSQELGADNSPLHF.

This clone came up a few times. The chain is built from TRBV7-9 and TRBJ1-4; D perhaps matches TRBD1 (5 bases). CDR1 is SEHNR, CDR2 FQNEAQ, per germline (reference sequence). V gave up 1 base and J gave up 3 bases, with 12 bases separating them. The CDR3 length is 16 residues. CDR3 in amino acids: CASSLVAGEANEKLFF. The CDR3 DNA sequence: TGTGCCAGCAGCTTAGTCGCGGGGGAGGCTAATGAAAAACTGTTTTTT.

The rearrangement joins TRBV5-1 to TRBJ1-5, with TRBD1 matching over 10 bases. The CDR3 loop spans 16 amino acids. Losses at the gene ends were 0 bases for V and 2 bases for J; bases not matched to a gene: 2. Germline CDR1 and CDR2: SGHRS and YFSETQ. CDR3 DNA sequence: TGCGCCAGCAGCTTGGGGACAGGGGGAGGCAATCAGCCCCAGCATTTT. Translating gives CASSLGTGGGNQPQHF.

This clone was observed a few times. V and J are TRBV11-3 and TRBJ1-1; 7 bases are shared with TRBD1. The germline V gene has CDR1 SGHNT and CDR2 YENEEA. V dropped 0 bases and J dropped 3; count of bases not matched to a gene: 7. This CDR3 is 16 amino acids long. The CDR3 sequence: CASSLDDWQGDTEAFF. The CDR3 bases are TGTGCCAGCAGCTTAGATGATTGGCAGGGGGACACTGAAGCTTTCTTT. Complete variable domain (other parts from reference TRBV11-3 and TRBJ1-1): EAGVVQSPRYKIIEKKQPVAFWCNPISGHNTLYWYLQNLGQGPELLIRYENEEAVDDSQLPKDRFSAERLKGVDSTLKIQPAELGDSAVYLCASSLDDWQGDTEAFFGQGTRLTVV.

The CDR3, as DNA: TGTGCCATCAGTGACCGCTCGGGGGGGGCCACAGATACGCAGTATTTT. Translation gives CAISDRSGGATDTQYF. The V and J genes are TRBV10-3 and TRBJ2-3; 8 nucleotides line up with TRBD2. Germline values: CDR1 ENHRY, CDR2 SYGVKD. The ends lost 3 bases at V and 2 bases at J; junction bases unmatched: 7. The CDR3 is 16 residues long.

This clone occurred a few times. Other DNA sequences of this sample code for an identical CDR3. The V call is TRBV5-1, the J call TRBJ1-5; D might be TRBD1 (5 bases). The V and J ends lost 1 base and 0 bases respectively, with 8 bases between them. Per the germline V gene, CDR1 is SGHRS and CDR2 is YFSETQ. This CDR3 is 15 amino acids long. The DNA of the CDR3 is TGCGCCAGCAGCTTGTCAGGGAATAGCAATCAGCCCCAGCATTTT. This encodes CASSLSGNSNQPQHF.

The chain couples TRBV5-4 to TRBJ2-5; D might be TRBD1 (6 bases). The length of the CDR3 is 15 residues. In germline, CDR1 is SGHNT, CDR2 YYREEE (reference sequence). V lost 0 bases to trimming and J lost 5 bases, with 14 bases between them. The CDR3 protein is CASSLGLTDRETQYF. Here the CDR3 DNA reads TGTGCCAGCAGCTTGGGACTCACAGACAGGGAGACCCAGTACTTC.

The chain is built from TRBV12-3 or TRBV12-4 and TRBJ2-1; D possibly corresponds to TRBD2 (6 bases). The CDR3 consists of 12 residues. The CDR3 spells CAYTRGGSEQFF. The DNA for the CDR3 is TGTGCTTACACCCGGGGAGGTAGTGAGCAGTTCTTC.

This clone was observed a single time. V gene TRBV7-9 combines with J gene TRBJ1-2, with 7 bases fitting TRBD1. V lost 5 bases, J lost 5 bases, and 8 bases stayed unmatched. The CDR3 contains 14 residues. CDR1 is SEHNR and CDR2 is FQNEAQ in the germline V gene (reference sequence). CDR3 sequence (DNA): TGTGCCAGCAGCGACAGGGATGGGTTTTATGGCTACACCTTC. It encodes CASSDRDGFYGYTF.

V gene TRBV10-2 combines with J gene TRBJ2-1; TRBD2 agrees at 13 bases. This CDR3 region has 15 residues. Unmatched junction bases numbered 3, after V lost 4 bases and J lost 6 bases. Germline CDR1 reads WSHSY; CDR2 reads SAAADI. The CDR3 protein is CASSVGLAGINEQFF. CDR3 nucleotide sequence: TGCGCCAGCAGTGTGGGACTAGCGGGAATCAATGAGCAGTTCTTC.

CDR3 bases: TGTGCCAGCAGTTTATTCCCAGGGGGCGCGGGTGGCTACACCTTC. Its translation: CASSLFPGGAGGYTF. The chain employs TRBV28 and TRBJ1-2; TRBD1 aligns across 8 bases. CDR3 length: 15 amino acids. V dropped 1 base and J dropped 7; count of bases not matched to a gene: 8. The V gene's germline CDR1 is MDHEN and CDR2 SYDVKM.

The rearrangement uses TRBV19 and TRBJ1-4, with 9 bases aligning to TRBD1. There are 19 residues in the CDR3. The V gene end was trimmed by 2 bases and the J gene end by 11 bases; junction bases not matched to a gene: 21. The germline V gene encodes CDR1 LNHDA and CDR2 SQIVND (reference sequence). CDR3 coding DNA: TGTGCCAGTAGTATACCCTCGAGGACAGGGGTCCCGGCCGGGGGGAAACTGTTTTTT. It translates to CASSIPSRTGVPAGGKLFF.

This chain joins TRBV2 and TRBJ2-1; 14 nucleotides match TRBD2. CDR1 is SNHLY and CDR2 is FYNNEI in the germline V gene. This CDR3 comprises 16 residues. Unmatched junction bases numbered 4, after V lost 0 bases and J lost 9 bases. CDR3 DNA: TGTGCCAGCAGTGAAGCGGGACTAGCGGGAGAAAGTGAGCAGTTCTTC. Translation: CASSEAGLAGESEQFF.